Each of the 8 T cell receptor beta chains below was sequenced from the same sample in a study of blood T cell repertoires in COVID-19 (dated by TCRdb to the early 2020s). The library came from the immunoSEQ multiplex PCR assay. The source is immuneACCESS, and TCRdb retained only in-frame sequences with V and J called. Part of the clones is not carried over; for the studies checked, unresolved V genes explain less than half of this, and the remainder is unexplained. The sample table holds 130,000 to 150,000 clones, of which 75% to 90% were seen once. In total, the top ten clones hold approximately 6.5% of the sample. The sample taken for sequencing was peripheral blood. All receptors derive from a man aged 80 or over with acute or convalescent COVID-19.

The gene calls are TRBV6-5 and TRBJ2-2; 9 nucleotides match TRBD1. The CDR3 is 14 amino acids. V shed 6 bases and J 4 bases; nucleotides not matched to a gene: 3. CDR1 and CDR2 from the germline V gene are MNHEY and SVGAGI. Here the CDR3 DNA reads TGTGCCAGCAGGGGACAGGGCGCCACCGGGGAGCTGTTTTTT. Translation gives CASRGQGATGELFF.

The chain uses TRBV7-8 and TRBJ1-1; D is perhaps TRBD1 (6 bases). The V gene's germline CDR1 is SGHVS and CDR2 FQNEAQ. Deletions cut 5 bases from V and 2 bases from J, with 12 bases between. This CDR3 comprises 14 residues. DNA of the CDR3: TGTGCCAGCAGCCCCAGGACAGCTAACACTGAAGCTTTCTTT. It encodes CASSPRTANTEAFF.

The chain has TRBV6-5 and TRBJ1-3; D is uncertain. The germline V gene has CDR1 MNHEY and CDR2 SVGAGI. The CDR3 length is 15 residues. With 5 bases removed from V and 4 bases from J, the gap between germline ends came to 15 bases. In DNA, the CDR3 is TGTGCCAGCAGTCCCGCCGAGCCCGGGGGAAACACCATATATTTT. This sequence encodes CASSPAEPGGNTIYF.

Worth noting for this clone: Other DNA sequences in the sample encode the same CDR3. The chain is built from TRBV9 and TRBJ1-3; D not certain. There are 14 residues in the CDR3. V was cut by 5 bases and J by 0 bases, with 9 bases left in between. The V gene's germline CDR1 is SGDLS and CDR2 YYNGEE. The CDR3 sequence: CASSARGSGNTIYF. CDR3 bases: TGTGCCAGCAGTGCCAGAGGCTCTGGAAACACCATATATTTT.

The chain joins TRBV29-1 to TRBJ1-2; 8 bases line up with TRBD1. CDR1 and CDR2 (germline): SQVTM, ANQGSEA. V was pared by 5 bases and J by 4 bases, with 12 bases of the junction left unmatched. This CDR3 contains 15 residues. For the CDR3, the DNA is TGCAGCGTTCGTCCCGGGACAGGAGCGGGCTATGGCTACACCTTC. Translation: CSVRPGTGAGYGYTF.

This chain uses TRBV5-1 with TRBJ1-3, with TRBD1 as a possible D gene (6 bases). With 2 bases removed from V and 0 bases from J, the gap between germline ends came to 12 bases. The CDR3 is 16 residues long. Germline CDR1 SGHRS, CDR2 YFSETQ. CDR3 in amino acids: CASSLQGTFSGNTIYF. The DNA of the CDR3 is TGCGCCAGCAGCTTACAGGGTACATTCTCTGGAAACACCATATATTTT. Variable domain in full (rest from reference TRBV5-1 and TRBJ1-3): KAGVTQTPRYLIKTRGQQVTLSCSPISGHRSVSWYQQTPGQGLQFLFEYFSETQRNKGNFPGRFSGRQFSNSRSEMNVSTLELGDSALYLCASSLQGTFSGNTIYFGEGSWLTVV.

The CDR3 region has the DNA TGCACCAGCAGCCTCCTCAGAGCGACTAGCGGGTACGAGCAGTACTTC. Its translation is CTSSLLRATSGYEQYF. The chain has TRBV1 and TRBJ2-7; the table gives TRBD2 as D, unverified against the DNA. TRBV1 corresponds to a pseudogene. CDR3 length: 16 amino acids.

This chain joins TRBV7-2 and TRBJ2-7; 7 bases line up with TRBD2. V shed 1 base and J 10 bases; nucleotides not matched to a gene: 7. Germline V gene sequence: CDR1 SGHTA, CDR2 FQGNSA. The CDR3 length is 13 residues. The CDR3: CASSLVLARDQYF. The CDR3 DNA follows: TGTGCCAGCAGCTTAGTACTAGCGAGGGACCAGTACTTC.